This entry concerns a single TCR beta chain. Its antigen is not known. CDR1 and CDR2 from the germline V gene are MNHNS and SASEGT. This CDR3 contains 15 residues. The V end was cut by 3 bases, the J end by 0 bases, with 12 bases between. The sample is drawn from a study of CD4 T cells in relation to SARS-CoV-2 and coronaviruses. Overall study: ViraFEST: approximately 10-day antigen culture of PBMCs, then TCR beta CDR3 sequencing. General study points: Crossreactivity was assessed only for spike protein, not other viral proteins. Monoreactive clones expanded significantly more to SARS-CoV-2 than crossreactive clones did.

Unexposed donor CD4+ T cells date from about 2011-2019, before the COVID-19 pandemic. The cells were cultured for approximately 10 days before CD4+ T cells were isolated. As cell numbers allowed, unexposed-donor CD4+ T cells faced SARS-CoV-2 S/N and four cold-coronavirus spikes. The method was immunoSEQ multiplex PCR; TCRdb's version includes in-frame clones alone and lacks a portion of them. Here the sample spans 20,000 to 30,000 clones, roughly 74% being singletons. Sequences were obtained from CD4+ T cells from PBMCs, cultured in vitro. The rearrangement uses TRBV6-1 and TRBJ2-7; D is perhaps TRBD1 or TRBD2 (6 bases each). The receptor comes from a human donor in good health. The CDR3 reads CASSDPEGVSYEQYF. In DNA form, the CDR3 reads TGTGCCAGCAGTGACCCGGAGGGGGTCTCCTACGAGCAGTACTTC.